This T cell receptor (beta chain) was retrieved from a study of fetal regulatory T cell absence and autoimmunity. About the study: IPEX patients had exocrine pancreas autoimmunity without clinical diabetes.

Study observations and caveats: Broadly similar TRB gene family usage was seen in pancreas and cord blood. Some top pancreas TCR clones were over 90-fold enriched versus cord blood. Antigen-driven pancreatic autoimmunity before birth in IPEX was inferred from oligoclonal enrichment.

On this clone itself: Its antigen is not known.

CDR3 size: 13 residues. Trimming took 1 base from V and 8 from J, leaving 9 bases between them. Germline V gene sequence: CDR1 LNHDA, CDR2 SQIVND (reference sequence). Only in-frame clones appear in the TCRdb table, and some are missing; sequencing was by immunoSEQ multiplex PCR. Among approximately 46,000 clones listed, roughly 83% were seen once. The source is a newborn boy with IPEX syndrome. This chain joins TRBV19 and TRBJ1-5; tentatively, D is TRBD1 (6 bases). Sequencing was done on a sample of cord blood. CDR3 coding DNA: TGTGCCAGTAGTATAGGCAGGGGCGAGCCCCAGCATTTT. Its translation is CASSIGRGEPQHF.